This TCR beta chain was identified during a study of Graves' ophthalmopathy and Graves' hyperthyroidism. This clonotype was counted ten times or more. Antigen: not known. General study results and limits: A 13-signature model separated ophthalmopathy from stable hyperthyroidism, just over 85% sensitivity, 80% to 83% specificity.

V lost 1 base, J lost 4 bases, and 10 bases lay in between. The length of the CDR3 is 14 residues. From germline, CDR1 is LGHNT and CDR2 FRNRAP. From RNA, the CDR3 regions of TCR beta chains were amplified and sequenced. HTBI primers primed a first-round RT-PCR, and a second-round multiplex PCR followed. Using its own MiXCR run on the multiplex PCR reads, TCRdb lists one record per CDR3 protein. The sample shows around 1.1 million distinct CDR3 sequences, about 40% of them seen only once. Only newly diagnosed hyperthyroidism patients aged 18 to 65, with under 2 months' duration, were enrolled. In this cohort, patients with other autoimmune diseases, uncontrolled infections, pregnancy or lactation were excluded. Diagnosis used clinical symptoms, serum thyroxine, TRAb, thyroid ultrasound and orbital computed tomography.

V usage is TRBV12-5 and J usage is TRBJ1-2; D is unclear. This TCR derives from an adult man with Graves' hyperthyroidism. Sequenced input: peripheral blood or thyroid tissue (not recorded which). This CDR3 reads CASGLAGRPYGYTF. The CDR3 DNA reads TGTGCTAGTGGTTTGGCAGGACGGCCCTATGGCTACACCTTC.